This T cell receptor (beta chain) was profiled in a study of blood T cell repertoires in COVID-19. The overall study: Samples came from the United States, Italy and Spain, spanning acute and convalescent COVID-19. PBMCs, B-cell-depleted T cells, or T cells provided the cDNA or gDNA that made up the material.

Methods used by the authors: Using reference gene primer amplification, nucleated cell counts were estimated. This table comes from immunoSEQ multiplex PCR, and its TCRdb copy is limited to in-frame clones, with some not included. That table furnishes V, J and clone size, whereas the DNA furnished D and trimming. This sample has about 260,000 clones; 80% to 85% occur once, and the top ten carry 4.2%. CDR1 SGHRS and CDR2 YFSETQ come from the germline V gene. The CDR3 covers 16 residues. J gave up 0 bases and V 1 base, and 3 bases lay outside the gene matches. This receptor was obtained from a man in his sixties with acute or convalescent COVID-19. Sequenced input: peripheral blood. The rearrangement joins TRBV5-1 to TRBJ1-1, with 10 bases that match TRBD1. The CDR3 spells CASSLRQGAMNTEAFF. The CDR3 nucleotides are TGCGCCAGCAGCTTGAGACAGGGGGCCATGAACACTGAAGCTTTCTTT.